This T cell receptor (beta chain) was profiled in a study of brain metastases from non-small cell lung cancer. Notes on the study in general: T-cell clones appeared expanded in about 64% of brain metastases relative to matched primary tumors. T-cell infiltration was lower in brain metastases than primaries (P < 0.001). TCR repertoires overlapped largely between brain metastases and matched primaries.

Note on this clone: Antigen unknown.

The repertoire was sequenced with immunoSEQ multiplex PCR; TCRdb's copy has only in-frame clones and lacks some. The sample lists about 4,900 clones, about three quarters occurring once. This CDR3 has 16 residues. Germline V CDR1 and CDR2: MNHEY, SVGEGT. V trimming: 2 bases; J trimming: 5 bases; junction bases outside the gene matches: 9. The sequenced material came from primary lung tumor tissue. The rearrangement joins TRBV6-2 or TRBV6-3 to TRBJ2-4, with 7 bases fitting TRBD2. This receptor was taken from a donor older than 35 with non-small cell lung cancer. The CDR3 coding sequence is TGTGCCAGCAGTTACAACGTGGGGGGGTATGAAAACATTCAGTACTTC. Amino acids: CASSYNVGGYENIQYF.